This T cell receptor beta chain originates from a study of T cells in Graves' hyperthyroidism and ophthalmopathy. Uncontrolled infection, other autoimmune disease, pregnancy and lactation each barred patients from inclusion. The blood specimen was taken at initial hyperthyroidism diagnosis, before any ophthalmopathy symptoms. General study results and limits: From stable hyperthyroidism, ophthalmopathy was set apart by a 13 V-J model. Most expanded thyroid clonotypes above 0.001 recurred in blood.

The CDR3 extends over 16 amino acids. The V gene's germline CDR1 is SGHRS and CDR2 YFSETQ. V gave up 3 bases and J gave up 5 bases; unmatched junction bases: 14. In its sample, this clonotype was seen many times. The antigen remains undetermined. TCR beta CDR3 region amplification was performed from RNA transcripts. The HTBI primer set served for first-round RT-PCR of the TCR CDR3. TCRdb re-analysed the multiplex PCR reads in MiXCR, keeping a single row per CDR3 protein. Among hundreds of thousands of distinct CDR3 sequences listed, 14% were seen once. The chain combines TRBV5-1 with TRBJ2-7; TRBD1 aligns across 7 bases. This receptor was taken from a woman in her thirties with Graves' hyperthyroidism that later progressed to Graves' ophthalmopathy. Sequenced input: blood. The CDR3 nucleotides read TGCGCCAGCAGCTCCACCCTTCGACAGGGTTCGGACGAGCAGTACTTC. Its protein product is CASSSTLRQGSDEQYF.